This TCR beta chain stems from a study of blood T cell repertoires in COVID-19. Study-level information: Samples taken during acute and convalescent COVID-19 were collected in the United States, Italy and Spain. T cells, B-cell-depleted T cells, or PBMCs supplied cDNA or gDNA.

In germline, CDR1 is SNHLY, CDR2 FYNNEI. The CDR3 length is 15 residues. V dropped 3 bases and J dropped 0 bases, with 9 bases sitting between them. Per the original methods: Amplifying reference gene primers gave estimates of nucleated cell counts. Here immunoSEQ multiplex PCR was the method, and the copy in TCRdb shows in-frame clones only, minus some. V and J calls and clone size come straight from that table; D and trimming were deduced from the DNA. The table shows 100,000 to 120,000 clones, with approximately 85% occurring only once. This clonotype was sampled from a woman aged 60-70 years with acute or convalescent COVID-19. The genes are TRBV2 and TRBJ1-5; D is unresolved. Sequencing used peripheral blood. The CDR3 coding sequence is TGTGCCAGCAGTGACGACAACAATAGCAATCAGCCCCAGCATTTT. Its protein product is CASSDDNNSNQPQHF. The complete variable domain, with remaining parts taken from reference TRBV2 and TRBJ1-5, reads EPEVTQTPSHQVTQMGQEVILRCVPISNHLYFYWYRQILGQKVEFLVSFYNNEISEKSEIFDDQFSVERPDGSNFTLKIRSTKLEDSAMYFCASSDDNNSNQPQHFGDGTRLSIL.